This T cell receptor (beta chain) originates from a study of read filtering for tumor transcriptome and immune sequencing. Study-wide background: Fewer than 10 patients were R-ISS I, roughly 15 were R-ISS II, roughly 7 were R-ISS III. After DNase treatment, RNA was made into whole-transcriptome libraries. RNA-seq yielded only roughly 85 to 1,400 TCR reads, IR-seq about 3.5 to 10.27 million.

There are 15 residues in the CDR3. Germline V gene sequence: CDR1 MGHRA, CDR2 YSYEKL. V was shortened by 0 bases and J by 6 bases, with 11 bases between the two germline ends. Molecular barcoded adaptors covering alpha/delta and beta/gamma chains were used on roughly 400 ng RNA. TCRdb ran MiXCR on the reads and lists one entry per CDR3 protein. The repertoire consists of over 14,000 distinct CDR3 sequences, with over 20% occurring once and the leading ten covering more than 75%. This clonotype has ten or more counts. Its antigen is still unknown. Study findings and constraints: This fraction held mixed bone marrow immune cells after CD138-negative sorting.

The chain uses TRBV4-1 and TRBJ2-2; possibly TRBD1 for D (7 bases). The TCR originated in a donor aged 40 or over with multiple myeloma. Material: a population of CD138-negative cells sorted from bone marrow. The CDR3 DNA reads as TGCGCCAGCAGCCAAGAGTCCAGGGGGGCCGGGGAGCTGTTTTTT. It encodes CASSQESRGAGELFF.